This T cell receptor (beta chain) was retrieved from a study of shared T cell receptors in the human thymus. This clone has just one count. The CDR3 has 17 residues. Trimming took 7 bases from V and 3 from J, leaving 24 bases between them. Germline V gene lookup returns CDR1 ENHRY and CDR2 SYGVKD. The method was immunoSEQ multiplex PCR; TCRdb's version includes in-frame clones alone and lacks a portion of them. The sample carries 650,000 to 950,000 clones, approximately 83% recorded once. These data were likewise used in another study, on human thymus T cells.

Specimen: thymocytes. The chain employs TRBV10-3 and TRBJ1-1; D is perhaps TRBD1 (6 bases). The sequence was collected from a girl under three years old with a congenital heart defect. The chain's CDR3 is CAIKNSGASGFYTEAFF. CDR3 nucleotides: TGTGCCATCAAAAACTCAGGGGCGAGCGGTTTCTACACTGAAGCTTTCTTT.